These 10 T cell receptor beta chains were sequenced from one sample in a study of T cells after yellow fever vaccination (dated by TCRdb to 2018 to 2020). The sample's treatment or condition label, decoded: live attenuated yellow fever vaccine strain. Library creation used 5' RACE. Sequencing took place on an Illumina HiSeq 2500. TCRdb took the public reads, trimmed them with fastp at Q25, ran MiXCR for clone calling and kept in-frame beta chains. CDR3 protein duplicates are merged, each entry listing the most common genes and DNA. The sample profile shows 300,000 or so distinct CDR3 sequences; roughly 13% of them were found once. Jointly, the top ten make up around 0.49% of the sample. The specimen was CD4+ T cells sorted from PBMCs, collected 45 days after the yellow fever booster vaccination. The source of these receptors is a man aged 30-40 years who received the YFV17D yellow fever vaccine.

This clonotype was seen many times. V usage is TRBV12-3 or TRBV12-4 and J usage is TRBJ2-7, with no clear D. This CDR3 is 13 amino acids long. V was shortened by 3 bases and J by 0 bases, with 6 bases between the two germline ends. The CDR3 region has the DNA TGTGCCAGCAGTTTGCAAAGCTCCTACGAGCAGTACTTC. Its translation is CASSLQSSYEQYF.

The J gene is TRBJ2-3, the V gene TRBV12-3 or TRBV12-4, with no clear D. Deletions cut 2 bases from V and 1 base from J, with 7 bases between. The CDR3 has 14 amino acids. The CDR3 DNA is TGTGCCAGCAGTTTAAGTGCTGGCACAGATACGCAGTATTTT. It codes for CASSLSAGTDTQYF.

The chain carries TRBV6-2 or TRBV6-3 and TRBJ1-1; D is possibly TRBD1 (5 bases). Germline CDR1 MNHEY, CDR2 SVGEGT. Trimming took 7 bases from V and 2 from J, leaving 11 bases between them. This CDR3 is 13 amino acids long. CDR3 residues: CASTLWGNTEAFF. The CDR3 region has the DNA TGTGCCAGCACCTTATGGGGCAACACTGAAGCTTTCTTT.

This clonotype has just a few counts. V and J are TRBV6-2 or TRBV6-3 and TRBJ2-7; 9 nucleotides align to TRBD2. The CDR3 is made up of 15 amino acids. V dropped 7 bases and J dropped 5; count of bases not matched to a gene: 12. Germline V gene data show CDR1 as MNHEY and CDR2 as SVGEGT. CDR3 nucleotide sequence: TGTGCCAGCAAATCAGCTAGCGGGATTTTTGACGAGCAGTACTTC. Translation: CASKSASGIFDEQYF.

The rearrangement links TRBV7-2 to TRBJ2-7; D remains ambiguous. Between the trimmed V and J ends, which lost 7 bases and 4 bases, there was a span of 17 bases. The CDR3 loop spans 14 amino acids. CDR1 and CDR2 from the germline V gene are SGHTA and FQGNSA. The CDR3 reads CASTPSVRLYEQYF. CDR3 DNA: TGTGCCAGCACCCCCTCTGTTCGATTGTACGAGCAGTACTTC. The whole variable domain, remainder taken from reference TRBV7-2 and TRBJ2-7, is GAGVSQSPSNKVTEKGKDVELRCDPISGHTALYWYRQSLGQGLEFLIYFQGNSAPDKSGLPSDRFSAERTGGSVSTLTIQRTQQEDSAVYLCASTPSVRLYEQYFGPGTRLTVT.

The CDR3 sequence: CASSLSGSRSYEQYF. The CDR3 bases are TGCGCCAGCAGTCTTAGCGGGAGCCGTTCCTACGAGCAGTACTTC. The V and J genes are TRBV5-1 and TRBJ2-7; 9 bases fit TRBD2. Germline lookup yields CDR1 SGHRS and CDR2 YFSETQ. CDR3 length equals 15 residues. The trim removed 5 bases at V and 1 base at J, leaving 7 bases unmatched. The variable domain in full, completed from reference TRBV5-1 and TRBJ2-7, reads KAGVTQTPRYLIKTRGQQVTLSCSPISGHRSVSWYQQTPGQGLQFLFEYFSETQRNKGNFPGRFSGRQFSNSRSEMNVSTLELGDSALYLCASSLSGSRSYEQYFGPGTRLTVT.

Written as DNA, the CDR3 is TGTGCCAGCAGCTTGACTAGAGCAGATACGCAGTATTTT. Encoded protein: CASSLTRADTQYF. The J gene is TRBJ2-3, the V gene TRBV7-2, with a weak D call TRBD2 (6 bases). In germline, CDR1 is SGHTA, CDR2 FQGNSA. V lost 3 bases and J lost 4, with 8 bases in between. This CDR3 spans 13 amino acids.

The chain joins TRBV7-8 to TRBJ2-3, with a tentative D call TRBD2 (6 bases). The V gene lost 2 bases and the J gene lost 0 bases, with 9 bases spanning the gap. Germline CDR1 reads SGHVS; CDR2 reads FQNEAQ. This CDR3 spans 15 amino acids. DNA of the CDR3: TGTGCCAGCAGCTTACAGCGGGCTAGCACAGATACGCAGTATTTT. This encodes CASSLQRASTDTQYF.

The J gene is TRBJ2-7, the V gene TRBV6-5; D may be TRBD1 or TRBD2 (5 bases each). V lost 7 bases and J lost 5, with 18 bases in between. The germline gives CDR1 MNHEY, CDR2 SVGAGI. This CDR3 has 14 amino acids. CDR3 nucleotides: TGTGCCAGCACCAGAGCCGGGGCTAGTGACGAGCAGTACTTC. It encodes CASTRAGASDEQYF.

In this sample, this clonotype turned up a few times. The chain is built from TRBV24-1 and TRBJ2-5, with TRBD1 identical over 9 bases. This CDR3 region has 17 residues. CDR1 KGHDR and CDR2 SFDVKD come from the germline V gene. Trimming at V came to 9 bases and at J to 4 bases, leaving 17 bases not matched to a gene. The CDR3 sequence is CATEATDRGSFGETQYF. CDR3 coding DNA: TGTGCCACCGAAGCTACCGACAGGGGGAGTTTCGGAGAGACCCAGTACTTC.